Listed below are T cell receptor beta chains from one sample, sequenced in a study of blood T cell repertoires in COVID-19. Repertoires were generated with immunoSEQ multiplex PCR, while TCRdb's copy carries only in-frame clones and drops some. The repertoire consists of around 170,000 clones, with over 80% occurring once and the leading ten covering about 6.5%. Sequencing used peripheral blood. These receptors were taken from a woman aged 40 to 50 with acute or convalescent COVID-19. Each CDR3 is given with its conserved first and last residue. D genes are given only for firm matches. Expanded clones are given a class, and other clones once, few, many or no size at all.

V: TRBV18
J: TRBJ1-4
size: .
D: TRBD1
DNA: TGTGCCAGCTCGCCGGGACAGGGGAGTGAAAAACTGTTTTTT
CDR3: CASSPGQGSEKLFF

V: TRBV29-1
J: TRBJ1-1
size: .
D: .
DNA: TGCAGCGTTTGGGAGGTTCCGACGGGGGTACCTGAAGCTTTCTTT
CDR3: CSVWEVPTGVPEAFF

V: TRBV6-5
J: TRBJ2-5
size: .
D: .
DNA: TGTGCCAGCAGCCGCGAACCTCAAGAGGAGACCCAGTACTTC
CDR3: CASSREPQEETQYF

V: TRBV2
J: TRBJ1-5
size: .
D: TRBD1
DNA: TGTGCCAGCACCTTTTGGGACAGAGGCCAGCCCCAGCATTTT
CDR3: CASTFWDRGQPQHF

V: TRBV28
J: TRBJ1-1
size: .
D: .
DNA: TGTGCCAGCAGTTTATCCGGTCGGGCGGGGCTCGCTGAAGCTTTCTTT
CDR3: CASSLSGRAGLAEAFF

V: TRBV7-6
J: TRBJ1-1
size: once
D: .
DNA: TGTGCCAGCACCCCGTGGGAGACACTGAACACTGAAGCTTTCTTT
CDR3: CASTPWETLNTEAFF

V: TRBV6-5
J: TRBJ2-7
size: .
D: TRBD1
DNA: TGTGCCAGCAATATAGGGACAGGGACGGTGTACGAGCAGTACTTC
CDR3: CASNIGTGTVYEQYF

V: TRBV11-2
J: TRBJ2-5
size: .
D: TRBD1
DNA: TGTGCCAGCAGCAACTGGGACAGGGGAGAGACCCAGTACTTC
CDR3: CASSNWDRGETQYF

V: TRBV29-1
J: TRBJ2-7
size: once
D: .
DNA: TGCAGCGCAAGGACTGATTCCTACGAGCAGTACTTC
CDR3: CSARTDSYEQYF

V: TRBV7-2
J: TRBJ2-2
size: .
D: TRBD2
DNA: TGTGCCAGCAGCTTTTCTAGCGGGAGCAATACCGGGGAGCTGTTTTTT
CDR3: CASSFSSGSNTGELFF

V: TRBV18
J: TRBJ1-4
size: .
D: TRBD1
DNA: TGTGCCAGCTCACCAAGGACAGGGGAAAATGAAAAACTGTTTTTT
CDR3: CASSPRTGENEKLFF